A selection of T cell receptor beta chains follows, all from one sample in a study of tumor-infiltrating lymphocytes in primary liver carcinoma. TCRdb independently ran MiXCR on the multiplex PCR reads; one entry per CDR3 protein. Of about 320,000 distinct CDR3 sequences in the sample, 65% are singletons; the top ten hold 9% to 10%. Sequenced input: peripheral blood. The receptors stem from a middle-aged man with primary liver carcinoma and hepatitis B virus infection. CDR3s include the opening cysteine and the closing phenylalanine or tryptophan. A D gene is named only where the DNA matches it firmly. Clone size is shown for a subset of rows, as once, few, many or a class of expanded clone.

>NA|17|NA|TRBJ2-7|TRBV5-1
CASSLDGRAGRIYEQYF
TGCGCCAGCAGCTTGGATGGTCGAGCCGGCCGAATCTACGAGCAGTACTTC
>TRBD1|13|NA|TRBJ2-3|TRBV28
CASSLGQLLEEYF
TGTGCCAGCAGTCTGGGACAGTTACTTGAGGAGTATTTT
>NA|15|NA|TRBJ1-2|TRBV12-3/TRBV12-4
CGSSFPGPGVYGYTF
TGTGGCAGCAGTTTTCCGGGACCGGGAGTCTATGGCTACACCTTC
>NA|15|NA|TRBJ1-1|TRBV28
CASSFVVGRNTEAFF
TGTGCCAGCAGTTTCGTGGTGGGGAGGAACACTGAAGCTTTCTTT
>TRBD2|16|few|TRBJ2-3|TRBV10-3
CAISEVAGGPGDTQYF
TGTGCCATCAGTGAGGTAGCGGGAGGGCCCGGGGATACGCAGTATTTT
>NA|15|NA|TRBJ1-5|TRBV5-5
CANSAGRNSNQPQYF
TGTGCCAACAGCGCGGGACGGAATAGCAATCAGCCCCAATATTTT
>TRBD1|21|many|TRBJ2-2|TRBV6-2/TRBV6-3
CASSQPGQAMKVPSNTGELFF
TGTGCCAGCAGTCAGCCGGGACAGGCCATGAAAGTCCCCTCGAACACCGGGGAGCTGTTTTTT
>NA|16|NA|TRBJ2-1|TRBV28
CASSPPVAGTPYGQFF
TGTGCCAGCAGTCCCCCCGTGGCAGGGACCCCCTACGGGCAGTTCTTC
>TRBD1|14|NA|TRBJ2-3|TRBV20-1
CSATDRGQEDTQYF
TGCAGTGCTACCGACAGGGGGCAAGAAGATACGCAGTATTTT
>TRBD1|12|few|TRBJ2-1|TRBV7-8
CASNSGQHEQFF
TGTGCCAGCAACTCGGGACAGCATGAGCAGTTCTTC
>NA|15|NA|TRBJ1-2|TRBV5-4
CAGSLNTGLNYGYTF
TGTGCCGGCAGCTTGAATACAGGACTTAACTATGGCTACACCTTC
>NA|13|NA|TRBJ1-1|TRBV11-2
CANSSNLNTEAFF
TGTGCCAATAGCTCAAACTTGAACACTGAAGCTTTCTTT
>NA|14|many|TRBJ2-1|TRBV11-3
CASSPRDERDEQFF
TGTGCCAGCAGCCCGCGGGATGAACGCGATGAGCAGTTCTTC
>NA|12|NA|TRBJ2-2|TRBV30
CAWSVIYGELFF
TGTGCCTGGAGTGTAATTTACGGGGAGCTGTTTTTT
>NA|15|once|TRBJ2-4|TRBV29-1
CSVIVGGGGKNIQYF
TGCAGCGTTATCGTAGGAGGTGGGGGCAAAAACATTCAGTACTTC
>NA|13|NA|TRBJ2-1|TRBV28
CASSPIPYDEQFF
TGTGCCAGCAGTCCCATCCCCTACGATGAGCAGTTCTTT
>NA|13|NA|TRBJ2-5|TRBV5-4
CVSSLEIGETQYF
TGTGTCAGCAGCTTGGAGATCGGCGAGACCCAGTACTTC
>NA|14|NA|TRBJ1-4|TRBV11-2
CVSSSPADPEGLFF
TGTGTCAGCAGCTCCCCGGCAGATCCTGAGGGACTGTTTTTT
>NA|15|NA|TRBJ2-5|TRBV11-2
CASSLVGAAEEIQYF
TGTGCCAGCAGCTTAGTAGGGGCAGCCGAAGAGATCCAGTACTTC
>TRBD2|13|NA|TRBJ2-7|TRBV28
CASSLSGNYEQYF
TGTGCCAGCAGTTTAAGCGGGAACTACGAGCAGTACTTC
>NA|12|once|TRBJ2-2|TRBV30
CAWSAGAGELSF
TGTGCCTGGAGTGCGGGGGCCGGGGAGCTGTCTTTT
>TRBD1|14|few|TRBJ1-2|TRBV5-1
CASNPGTGDYGYTF
TGCGCCAGCAATCCCGGGACAGGGGACTATGGCTACACCTTC
>NA|13|NA|TRBJ2-1|TRBV30
CAWSVGTSSEQFF
TGTGCCTGGAGTGTTGGGACAAGTAGTGAGCAGTTCTTC
>NA|14|few|TRBJ1-1|TRBV30
CAWSSPGGSTEAFF
TGTGCCTGGAGTAGCCCGGGGGGGAGCACTGAAGCTTTCTTT
>TRBD1|14|few|TRBJ2-5|TRBV5-5
CASSFDRVAQTQYF
TGTGCCAGCAGCTTTGACAGGGTGGCGCAGACCCAGTACTTC
>TRBD1|13|NA|TRBJ1-2|TRBV5-4
CASSPGQFYDYTF
TGTGCCAGCAGCCCGGGACAGTTCTATGACTACACCTTC
>NA|14|NA|TRBJ1-1|TRBV5-1
CASSLDQTNTEAFF
TGCGCCAGCAGCTTGGATCAGACGAACACTGAAGCTTTCTTT
>NA|15|NA|TRBJ2-1|TRBV23-1
CASNPGGVAYNEQFF
TGCGCCAGCAACCCAGGGGGGGTTGCGTACAATGAGCAGTTCTTC
>NA|11|many|TRBJ2-7|TRBV11-2
CASRQIYEQYF
TGTGCCAGCAGGCAGATCTACGAGCAGTACTTC
>NA|18|NA|TRBJ1-1|TRBV4-1
CASSQDQNSLPMYTEAFF
TGCGCCAGCAGCCAAGATCAAAATAGCCTGCCTATGTACACTGAAGCTTTCTTT
>TRBD1|13|NA|TRBJ1-2|TRBV6-2/TRBV6-3
CANAGTGAYGYIF
TGTGCCAACGCTGGGACAGGAGCTTATGGCTACATCTTC
>NA|13|NA|TRBJ2-7|TRBV11-2
CASSMGFSYEQYF
TGTGCCAGCAGCATGGGTTTCTCCTACGAGCAGTATTTC
>NA|13|NA|TRBJ2-5|TRBV11-2
CASSSIQAEAQYF
TGTGCCAGCAGCTCAATACAGGCCGAGGCCCAGTATTTC
>NA|15|NA|TRBJ2-2|TRBV7-8
CASSLGSVYSGELFF
TGTGCCAGCAGCTTAGGTAGCGTGTACTCCGGGGAGCTGTTTTTT
>TRBD2|15|NA|TRBJ2-7|TRBV6-1
CASSEFPGGNYEQYF
TGTGCCAGCAGTGAATTCCCCGGGGGGAACTACGAGCAGTACTTC
>NA|15|NA|TRBJ1-2|TRBV4-3
CVSSREGTLNYGYTF
TGCGTCAGCAGCCGAGAAGGGACACTTAACTATGGCTACACCTTC
>NA|15|NA|TRBJ2-1|TRBV30
CAWSVTSWRWNEQFF
TGTGCCTGGAGTGTAACCAGCTGGAGATGGAATGAGCAGTTCTTC
>NA|13|NA|TRBJ2-3|TRBV30
CAWSGYTGDTQYF
TGTGCCTGGAGTGGATATACAGGAGATACGCAGTATTTT
>NA|16|NA|TRBJ2-7|TRBV4-1
CASSLVTGRGAYEQYF
TGCGCCAGCAGCCTCGTGACCGGGAGAGGGGCCTACGAGCAGTACTTC
>TRBD2|13|many|TRBJ2-7|TRBV10-3
CAIRGLDRYEQYF
TGTGCCATCAGAGGACTAGACCGCTACGAGCAGTACTTC
>TRBD2|16|NA|TRBJ2-5|TRBV7-8
CASSLGLTSDSETQYF
TGTGCCAGCAGCTTGGGCCTGACTAGCGATTCCGAGACCCAGTACTTC
>TRBD2|15|medium-sized|TRBJ2-3|TRBV12-3/TRBV12-4
CASEKGRELPDTQYF
TGTGCCAGCGAGAAGGGGCGGGAGTTACCAGATACGCAGTATTTT